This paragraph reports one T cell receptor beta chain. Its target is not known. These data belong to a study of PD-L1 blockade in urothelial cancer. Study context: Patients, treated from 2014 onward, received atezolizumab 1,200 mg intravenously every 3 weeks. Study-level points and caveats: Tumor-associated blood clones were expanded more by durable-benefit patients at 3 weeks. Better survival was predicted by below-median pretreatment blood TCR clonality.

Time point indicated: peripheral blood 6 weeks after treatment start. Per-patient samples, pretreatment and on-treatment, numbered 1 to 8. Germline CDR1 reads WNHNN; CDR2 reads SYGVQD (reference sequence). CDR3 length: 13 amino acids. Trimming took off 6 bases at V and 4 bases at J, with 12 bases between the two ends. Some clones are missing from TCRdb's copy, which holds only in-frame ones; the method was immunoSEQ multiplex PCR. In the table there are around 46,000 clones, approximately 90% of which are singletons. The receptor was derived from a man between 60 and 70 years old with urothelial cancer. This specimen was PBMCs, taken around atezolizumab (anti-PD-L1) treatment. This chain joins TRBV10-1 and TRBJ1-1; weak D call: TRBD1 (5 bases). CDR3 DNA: TGCGCCAGCAGGGGACTTGAGGGCACTGAAGCTTTCTTT. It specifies CASRGLEGTEAFF.